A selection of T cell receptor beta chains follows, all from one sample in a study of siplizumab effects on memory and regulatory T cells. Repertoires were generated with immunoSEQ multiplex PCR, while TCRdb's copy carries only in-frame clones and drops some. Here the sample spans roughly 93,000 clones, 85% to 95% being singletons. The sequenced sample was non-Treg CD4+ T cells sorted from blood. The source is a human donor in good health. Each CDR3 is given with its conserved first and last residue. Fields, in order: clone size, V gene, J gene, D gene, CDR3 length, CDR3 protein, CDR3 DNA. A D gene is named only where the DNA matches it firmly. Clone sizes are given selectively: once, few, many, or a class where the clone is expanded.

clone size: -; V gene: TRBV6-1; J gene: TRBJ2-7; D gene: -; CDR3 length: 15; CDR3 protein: CASSEVQLGGYEQYF; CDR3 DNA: TGTGCCAGCAGTGAAGTACAGTTAGGAGGCTACGAGCAGTACTTC
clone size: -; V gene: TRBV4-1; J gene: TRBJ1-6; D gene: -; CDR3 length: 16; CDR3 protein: CASSQDPGQTNSPLHF; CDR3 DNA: TGCGCCAGCAGCCAAGACCCCGGACAGACTAATTCACCCCTCCACTTT
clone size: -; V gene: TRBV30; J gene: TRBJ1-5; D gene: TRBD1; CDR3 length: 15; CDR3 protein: CAWSYRQGSNQPQHF; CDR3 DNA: TGTGCCTGGAGTTACCGACAGGGTAGCAATCAGCCCCAGCATTTT
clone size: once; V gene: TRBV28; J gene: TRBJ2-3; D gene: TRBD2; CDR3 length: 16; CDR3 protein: CASSSSLSGSPDTQYF; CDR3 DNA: TGTGCCAGCAGTTCAAGCCTTAGCGGGAGTCCAGATACGCAGTATTTT
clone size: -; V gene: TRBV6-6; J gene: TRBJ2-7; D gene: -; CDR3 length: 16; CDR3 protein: CASSREQGSRGGEQYF; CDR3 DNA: TGTGCCAGCAGCCGAGAACAAGGGAGCAGGGGAGGAGAGCAGTACTTC
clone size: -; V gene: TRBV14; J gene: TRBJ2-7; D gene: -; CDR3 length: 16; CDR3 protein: CASSQLISRDTYEQYF; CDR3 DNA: TGTGCCAGCAGCCAGCTGATAAGCCGGGACACTTACGAGCAGTACTTC
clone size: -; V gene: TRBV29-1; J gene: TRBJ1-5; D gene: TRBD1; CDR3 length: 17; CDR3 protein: CSVVIGTGIYSNQPQHF; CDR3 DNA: TGCAGCGTTGTGATCGGGACAGGGATATATAGCAATCAGCCCCAGCATTTT
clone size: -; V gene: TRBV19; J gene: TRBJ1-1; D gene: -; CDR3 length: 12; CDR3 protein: CASSTLGLGAFF; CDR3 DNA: TGTGCCAGTAGTACCCTGGGACTGGGAGCTTTCTTT
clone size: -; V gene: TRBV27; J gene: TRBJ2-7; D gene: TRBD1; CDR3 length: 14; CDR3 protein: CASSLGQGFYEQYF; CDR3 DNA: TGTGCCAGCAGTTTGGGACAGGGGTTCTACGAGCAGTACTTC
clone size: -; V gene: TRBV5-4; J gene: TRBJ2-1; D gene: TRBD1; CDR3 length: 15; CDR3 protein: CASSFTGGQVNEQFF; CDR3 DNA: TGTGCCAGCAGCTTCACAGGGGGCCAGGTTAATGAGCAGTTCTTC
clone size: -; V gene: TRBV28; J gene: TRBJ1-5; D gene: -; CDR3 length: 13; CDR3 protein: CASSLLGSQPQHF; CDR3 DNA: TGTGCCAGCAGTTTATTGGGCAGTCAGCCCCAGCATTTT
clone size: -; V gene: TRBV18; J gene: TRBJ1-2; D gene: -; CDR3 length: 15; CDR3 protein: CASSPQGGGNYGYTF; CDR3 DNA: TGTGCCAGCTCACCACAAGGAGGGGGAAACTATGGCTACACCTTC
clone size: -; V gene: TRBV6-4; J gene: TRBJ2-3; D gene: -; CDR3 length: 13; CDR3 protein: CASSVGPTDTQYF; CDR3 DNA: TGTGCCAGCAGTGTAGGGCCGACAGATACGCAGTATTTT
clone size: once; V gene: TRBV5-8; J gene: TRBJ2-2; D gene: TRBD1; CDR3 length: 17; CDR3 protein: CASSGTGLSQSTGELFF; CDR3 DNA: TGTGCCAGCTCCGGGACAGGGCTCTCCCAATCGACCGGGGAGCTGTTTTTT
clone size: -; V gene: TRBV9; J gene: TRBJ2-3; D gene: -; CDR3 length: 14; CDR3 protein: CASSVRTSTDTQYF; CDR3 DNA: TGTGCCAGCAGCGTTAGAACTAGCACAGATACGCAGTATTTT
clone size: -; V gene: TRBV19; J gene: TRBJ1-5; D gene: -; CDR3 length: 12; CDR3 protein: CASTIAGQPQHF; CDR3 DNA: TGTGCCAGTACCATTGCTGGTCAGCCCCAGCATTTT
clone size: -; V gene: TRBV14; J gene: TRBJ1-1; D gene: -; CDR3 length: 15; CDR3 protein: CASSQGLWAGTEAFF; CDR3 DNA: TGTGCCAGCAGCCAAGGACTTTGGGCGGGCACTGAAGCTTTCTTT
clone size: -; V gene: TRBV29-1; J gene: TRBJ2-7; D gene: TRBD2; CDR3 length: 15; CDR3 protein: CSVGVTSGRRDEQYF; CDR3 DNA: TGCAGCGTTGGGGTGACTAGCGGGAGACGCGACGAGCAGTACTTC
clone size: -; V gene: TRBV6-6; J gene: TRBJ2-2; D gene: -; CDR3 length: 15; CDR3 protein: CASTVSGHGTGELFF; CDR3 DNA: TGTGCCTCGACAGTTAGCGGACATGGGACCGGGGAGCTGTTTTTT
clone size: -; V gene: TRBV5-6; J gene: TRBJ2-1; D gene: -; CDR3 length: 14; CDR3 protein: CASSLRGLHNEQFF; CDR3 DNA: TGTGCCAGCAGCTTGAGGGGTCTCCACAATGAGCAGTTCTTC
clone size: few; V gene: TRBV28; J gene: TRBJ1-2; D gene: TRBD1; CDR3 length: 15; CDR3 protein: CASSWTGDHNYGYTF; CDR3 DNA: TGTGCCAGCAGTTGGACAGGGGACCATAACTATGGCTACACCTTC
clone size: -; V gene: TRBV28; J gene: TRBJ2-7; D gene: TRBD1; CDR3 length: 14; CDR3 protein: CASSTGTGIHEQYF; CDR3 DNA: TGTGCCAGCAGTACCGGGACAGGGATCCACGAGCAGTACTTC
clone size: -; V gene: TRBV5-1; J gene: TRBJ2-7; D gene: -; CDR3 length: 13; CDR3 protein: CASSLDVTYEQYF; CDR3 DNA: TGCGCCAGCAGCTTGGATGTTACCTACGAGCAGTACTTC
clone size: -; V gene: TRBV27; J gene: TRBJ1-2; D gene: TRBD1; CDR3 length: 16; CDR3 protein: CASSLRQGRTNYGYTF; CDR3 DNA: TGTGCCAGCAGTCTCCGACAGGGGCGAACTAACTATGGCTACACCTTC
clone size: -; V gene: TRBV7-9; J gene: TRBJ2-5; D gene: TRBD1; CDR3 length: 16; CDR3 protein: CASSPTWTGVRETQYF; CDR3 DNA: TGTGCCAGCAGCCCGACGTGGACAGGGGTTCGAGAGACCCAGTACTTC
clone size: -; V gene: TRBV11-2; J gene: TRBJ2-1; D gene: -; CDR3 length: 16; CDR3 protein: CASSSRLSSLYNEQFF; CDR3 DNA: TGTGCCAGCAGCTCGCGTTTATCTTCCCTTTACAATGAGCAGTTCTTC
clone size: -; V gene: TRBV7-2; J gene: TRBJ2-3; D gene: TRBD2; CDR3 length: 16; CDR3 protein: CASSPSSPSGADTQYF; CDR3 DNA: TGTGCCAGCAGCCCCAGTTCTCCTAGCGGAGCAGATACGCAGTATTTT
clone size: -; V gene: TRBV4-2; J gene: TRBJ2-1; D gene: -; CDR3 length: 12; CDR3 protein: CASSQDWNEQFF; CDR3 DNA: TGTGCCAGCAGCCAAGATTGGAATGAGCAGTTCTTC
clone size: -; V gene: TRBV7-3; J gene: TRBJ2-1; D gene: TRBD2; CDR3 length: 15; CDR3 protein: CASSRDSGKYNEQFF; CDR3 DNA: TGTGCCAGCAGCAGAGATAGCGGGAAGTACAATGAGCAGTTCTTC
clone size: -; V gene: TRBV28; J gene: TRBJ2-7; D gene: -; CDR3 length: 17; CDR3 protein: CASSSRDGTESSYEQYF; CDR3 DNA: TGTGCCAGCAGTTCACGGGACGGGACGGAGAGCTCCTACGAGCAGTACTTC
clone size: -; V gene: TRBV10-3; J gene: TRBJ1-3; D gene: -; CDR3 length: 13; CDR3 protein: CAISENSGNTIYF; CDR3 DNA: TGTGCCATCAGTGAGAATAGTGGAAACACCATATATTTT
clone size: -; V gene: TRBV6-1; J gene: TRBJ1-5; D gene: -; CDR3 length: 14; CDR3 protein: CASSVRGDDQPQHF; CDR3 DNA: TGTGCCAGCAGTGTGCGTGGGGACGATCAGCCCCAGCATTTT
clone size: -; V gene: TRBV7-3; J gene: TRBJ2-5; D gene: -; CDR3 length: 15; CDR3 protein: CASSYQAGDQETQYF; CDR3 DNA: TGTGCCAGCAGCTACCAAGCAGGGGATCAAGAGACCCAGTACTTC
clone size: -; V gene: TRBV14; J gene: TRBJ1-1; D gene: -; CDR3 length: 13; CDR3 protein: CASSHTWRTEAFF; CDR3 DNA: TGTGCCAGCAGCCACACGTGGCGGACTGAAGCTTTCTTT
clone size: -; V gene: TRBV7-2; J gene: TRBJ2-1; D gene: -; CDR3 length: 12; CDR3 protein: CASSPEGNEQFF; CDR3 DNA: TGTGCCAGCAGCCCTGAGGGGAATGAGCAGTTCTTC
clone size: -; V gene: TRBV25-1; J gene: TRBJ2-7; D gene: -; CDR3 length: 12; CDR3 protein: CASGGPLAEQYF; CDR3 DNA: TGTGCCAGCGGGGGGCCCCTTGCGGAGCAGTACTTC
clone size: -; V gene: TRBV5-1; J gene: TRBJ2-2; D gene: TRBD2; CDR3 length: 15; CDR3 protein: CASTSGGLNTGELFF; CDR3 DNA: TGCGCCAGCACCTCGGGGGGATTAAACACCGGGGAGCTGTTTTTT
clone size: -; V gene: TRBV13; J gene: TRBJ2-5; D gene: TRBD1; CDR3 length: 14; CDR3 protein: CASSLGGTEETQYF; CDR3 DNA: TGTGCCAGCAGCTTAGGAGGGACAGAAGAGACCCAGTACTTC
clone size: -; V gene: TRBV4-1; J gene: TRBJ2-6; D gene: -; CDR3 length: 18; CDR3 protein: CASSQVAQGRSGANVLTF; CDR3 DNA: TGCGCCAGCAGCCAAGTGGCGCAGGGCCGTTCTGGGGCCAACGTCCTGACTTTC
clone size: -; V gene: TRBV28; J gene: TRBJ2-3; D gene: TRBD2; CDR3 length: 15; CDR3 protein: CASSLVAGGADTQYF; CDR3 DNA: TGTGCCAGCAGTTTGGTAGCGGGTGGAGCAGATACGCAGTATTTT
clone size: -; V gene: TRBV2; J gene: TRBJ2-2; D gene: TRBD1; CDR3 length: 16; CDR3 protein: CASSFPGQGQGGELFF; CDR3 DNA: TGTGCCAGCAGTTTCCCCGGACAGGGACAAGGCGGGGAGCTGTTTTTT
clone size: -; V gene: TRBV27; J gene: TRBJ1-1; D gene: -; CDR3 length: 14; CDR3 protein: CASSYWGTNTEAFF; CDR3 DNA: TGTGCCAGCAGTTATTGGGGGACGAACACTGAAGCTTTCTTT
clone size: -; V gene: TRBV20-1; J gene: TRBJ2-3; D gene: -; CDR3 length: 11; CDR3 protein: CSAEISDTQYF; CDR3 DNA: TGCAGTGCTGAGATTTCAGATACGCAGTATTTT
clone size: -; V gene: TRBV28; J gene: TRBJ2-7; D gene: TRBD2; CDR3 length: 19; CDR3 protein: CASSLFGGGLAGGSYEQYF; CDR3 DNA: TGTGCCAGCAGTTTATTCGGTGGGGGACTAGCGGGAGGGTCCTACGAGCAGTACTTC
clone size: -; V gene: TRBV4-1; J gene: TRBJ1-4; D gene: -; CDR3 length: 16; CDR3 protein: CASSQETSPRYGKLFF; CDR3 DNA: TGCGCCAGCAGCCAAGAGACCTCCCCGCGTTACGGAAAACTGTTTTTT
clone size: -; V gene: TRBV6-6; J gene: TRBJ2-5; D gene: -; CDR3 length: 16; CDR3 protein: CASSYGREKYRETQYF; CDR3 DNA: TGTGCCAGCAGTTACGGTCGAGAGAAATACAGGGAGACCCAGTACTTC